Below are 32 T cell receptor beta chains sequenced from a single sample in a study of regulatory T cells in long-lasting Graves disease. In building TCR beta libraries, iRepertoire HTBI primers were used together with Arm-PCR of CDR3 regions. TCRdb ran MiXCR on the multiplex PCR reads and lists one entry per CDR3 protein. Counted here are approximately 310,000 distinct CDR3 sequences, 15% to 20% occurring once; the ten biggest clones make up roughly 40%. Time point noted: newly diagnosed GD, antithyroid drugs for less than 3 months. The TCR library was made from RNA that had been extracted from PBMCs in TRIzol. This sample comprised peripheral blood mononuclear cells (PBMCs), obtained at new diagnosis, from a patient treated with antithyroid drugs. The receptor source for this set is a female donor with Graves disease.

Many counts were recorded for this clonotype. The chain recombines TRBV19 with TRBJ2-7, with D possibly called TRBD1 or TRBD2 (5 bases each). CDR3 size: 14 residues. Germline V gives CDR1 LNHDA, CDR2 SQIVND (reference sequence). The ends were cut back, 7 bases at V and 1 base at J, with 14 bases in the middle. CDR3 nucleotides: TGTGCCAGTAAAACCGGGACGTCATCCTACGAGCAGTACTTC. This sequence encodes CASKTGTSSYEQYF.

CDR3 in DNA: TGTGCCAGCAGCGTAGGAGGGGGCGACACTGAAGCTTTCTTT. This translates into CASSVGGGDTEAFF. V usage is TRBV9 and J usage is TRBJ1-1; 7 bases are a match to TRBD1. Trimming cost V 0 bases and J 3 bases; bases outside gene matches: 2. Germline-derived CDR1 and CDR2 are SGDLS and YYNGEE. This CDR3 region has 14 residues.

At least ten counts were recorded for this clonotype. CDR3 sequence (DNA): TGTGCCAGCAGTTTGCGGGAAACTACAAATGAGCAGTTCTTC. This translates into CASSLRETTNEQFF. This chain uses TRBV12-3 or TRBV12-4 with TRBJ2-1; a weak D match, TRBD2 (6 bases). Deletions cut 3 bases from V and 7 bases from J, with 13 bases between. The CDR3 runs to 14 residues.

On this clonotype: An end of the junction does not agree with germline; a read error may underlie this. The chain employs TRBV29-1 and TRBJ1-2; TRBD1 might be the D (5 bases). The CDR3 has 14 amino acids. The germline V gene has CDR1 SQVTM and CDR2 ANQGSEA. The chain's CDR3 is CSVDRGIGAITIDF. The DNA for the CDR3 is TGCAGCGTTGATCGGGGCATCGGGGCGATCACAATTGACTTC.

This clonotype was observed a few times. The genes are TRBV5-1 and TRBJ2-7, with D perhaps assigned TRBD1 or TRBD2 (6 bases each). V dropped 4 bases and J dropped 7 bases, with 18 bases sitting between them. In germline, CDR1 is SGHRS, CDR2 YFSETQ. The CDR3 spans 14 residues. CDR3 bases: TGCGCCAGCAGCGCCGACTTACAGGGAGGAGAGCAGTACTTC. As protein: CASSADLQGGEQYF. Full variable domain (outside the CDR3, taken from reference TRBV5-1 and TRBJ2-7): KAGVTQTPRYLIKTRGQQVTLSCSPISGHRSVSWYQQTPGQGLQFLFEYFSETQRNKGNFPGRFSGRQFSNSRSEMNVSTLELGDSALYLCASSADLQGGEQYFGPGTRLTVT.

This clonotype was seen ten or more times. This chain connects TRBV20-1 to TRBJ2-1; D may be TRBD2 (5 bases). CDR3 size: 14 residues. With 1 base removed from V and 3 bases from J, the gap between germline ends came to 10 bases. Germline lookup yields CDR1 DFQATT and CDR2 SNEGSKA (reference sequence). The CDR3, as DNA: TGCAGTGCTAGAGTAGCGCAGTTCTACAATGAGCAGTTCTTC. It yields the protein CSARVAQFYNEQFF.

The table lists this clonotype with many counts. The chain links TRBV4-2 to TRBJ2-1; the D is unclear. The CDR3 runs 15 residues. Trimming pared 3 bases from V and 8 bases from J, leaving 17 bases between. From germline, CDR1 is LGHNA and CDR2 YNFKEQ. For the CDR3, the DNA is TGTGCCAGCAGCCAGTCCGGAGACACTGTCGATGAGCAGTTCTTC. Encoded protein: CASSQSGDTVDEQFF.

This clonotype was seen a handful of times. The CDR3, as DNA: TGTGCCAGCAGTGGCTCGGCGGGAGCGACCGCAGATACGCAGTATTTT. Amino acids: CASSGSAGATADTQYF. The chain has TRBV6-1 and TRBJ2-3, with 7 bases lining up with TRBD2. Germline V gene data show CDR1 as MNHNS and CDR2 as SASEGT. The CDR3 length is 16 residues. Trimming took 4 bases from V and 4 from J; bases not matched to a gene: 11.

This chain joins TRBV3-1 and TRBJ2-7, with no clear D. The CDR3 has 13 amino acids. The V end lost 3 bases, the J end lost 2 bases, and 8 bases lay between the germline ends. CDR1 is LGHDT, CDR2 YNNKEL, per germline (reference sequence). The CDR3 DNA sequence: TGTGCCAGCAGCCACCGTGGCCCCTACGAGCAGTACTTC. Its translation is CASSHRGPYEQYF.

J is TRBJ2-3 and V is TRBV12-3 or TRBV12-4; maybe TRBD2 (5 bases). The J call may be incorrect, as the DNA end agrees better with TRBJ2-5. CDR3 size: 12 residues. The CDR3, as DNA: TGTGCCAGCAGTTTTCGCGCGGGGACCCAGTACTTC. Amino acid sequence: CASSFRAGTQYF.

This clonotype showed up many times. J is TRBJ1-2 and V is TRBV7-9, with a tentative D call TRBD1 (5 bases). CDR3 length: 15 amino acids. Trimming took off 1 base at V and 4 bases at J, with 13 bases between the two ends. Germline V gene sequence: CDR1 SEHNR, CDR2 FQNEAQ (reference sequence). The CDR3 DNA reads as TGTGCCAGCAGCTTAGGACAGAACACCTTCTATGGCTACACCTTC. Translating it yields CASSLGQNTFYGYTF.

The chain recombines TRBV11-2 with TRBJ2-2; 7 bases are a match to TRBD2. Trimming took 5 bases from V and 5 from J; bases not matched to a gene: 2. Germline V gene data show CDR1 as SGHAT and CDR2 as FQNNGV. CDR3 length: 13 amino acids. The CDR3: CASSRAGTGELFF. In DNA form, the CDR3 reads TGTGCCAGCAGCAGAGCGGGAACCGGGGAGCTGTTTTTT.

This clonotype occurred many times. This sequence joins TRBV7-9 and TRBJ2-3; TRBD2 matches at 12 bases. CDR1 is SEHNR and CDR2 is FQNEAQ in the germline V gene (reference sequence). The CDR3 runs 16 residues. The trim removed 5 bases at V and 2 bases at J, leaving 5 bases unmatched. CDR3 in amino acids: CASSPLAGGITDTQYF. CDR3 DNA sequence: TGTGCCAGCAGCCCACTAGCGGGAGGAATCACAGATACGCAGTATTTT.

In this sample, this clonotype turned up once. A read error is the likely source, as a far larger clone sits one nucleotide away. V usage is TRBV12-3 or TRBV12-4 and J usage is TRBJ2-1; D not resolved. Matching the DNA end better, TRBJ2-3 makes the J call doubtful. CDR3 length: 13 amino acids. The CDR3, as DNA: TGTGCCAGCAGGGACCTCCCTGTAGATACGCAGTATTTT. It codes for CASRDLPVDTQYF.

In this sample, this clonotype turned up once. The CDR3 sequence: CASSLPGGALTDTQYF. The DNA of the CDR3 is TGCGCCAGCAGCTTGCCAGGGGGGGCGCTCACAGATACGCAGTATTTT. The chain links TRBV5-1 to TRBJ2-3, with D perhaps assigned TRBD1 or TRBD2 (7 bases each). Trimming shortened V by 1 base and J by 2 bases, and 14 bases separated the two germline ends. The CDR3 runs to 16 residues. Germline CDR1 SGHRS, CDR2 YFSETQ. The complete variable domain, with remaining parts taken from reference TRBV5-1 and TRBJ2-3, reads KAGVTQTPRYLIKTRGQQVTLSCSPISGHRSVSWYQQTPGQGLQFLFEYFSETQRNKGNFPGRFSGRQFSNSRSEMNVSTLELGDSALYLCASSLPGGALTDTQYFGPGTRLTVL.

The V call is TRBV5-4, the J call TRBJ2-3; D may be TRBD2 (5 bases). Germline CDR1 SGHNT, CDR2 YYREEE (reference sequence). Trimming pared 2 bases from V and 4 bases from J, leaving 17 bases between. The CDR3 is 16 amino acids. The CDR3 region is CASSFLAGGPPDTQYF. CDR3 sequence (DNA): TGTGCCAGCAGCTTTCTGGCGGGTGGACCCCCAGATACGCAGTATTTT.

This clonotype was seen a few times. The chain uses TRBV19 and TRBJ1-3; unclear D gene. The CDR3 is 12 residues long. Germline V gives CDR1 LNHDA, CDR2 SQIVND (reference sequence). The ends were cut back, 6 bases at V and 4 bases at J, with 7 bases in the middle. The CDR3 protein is CASSPAGNTIYF. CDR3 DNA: TGTGCCAGTAGCCCCGCGGGAAACACCATATATTTT.

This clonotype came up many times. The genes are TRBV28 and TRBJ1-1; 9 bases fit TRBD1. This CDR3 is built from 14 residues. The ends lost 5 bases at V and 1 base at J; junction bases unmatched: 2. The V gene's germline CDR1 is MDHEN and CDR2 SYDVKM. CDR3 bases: TGTGCCAGCAGTACAGGGGGCGCGAACACTGAAGCTTTCTTT. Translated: CASSTGGANTEAFF.

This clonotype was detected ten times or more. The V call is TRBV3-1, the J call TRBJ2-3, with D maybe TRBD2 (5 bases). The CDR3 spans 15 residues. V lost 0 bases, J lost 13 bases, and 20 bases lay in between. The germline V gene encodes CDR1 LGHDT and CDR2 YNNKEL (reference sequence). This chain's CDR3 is CASSQELERPPSKYF. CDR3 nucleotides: TGTGCCAGCAGCCAAGAGTTGGAGCGGCCCCCGTCTAAGTATTTT.

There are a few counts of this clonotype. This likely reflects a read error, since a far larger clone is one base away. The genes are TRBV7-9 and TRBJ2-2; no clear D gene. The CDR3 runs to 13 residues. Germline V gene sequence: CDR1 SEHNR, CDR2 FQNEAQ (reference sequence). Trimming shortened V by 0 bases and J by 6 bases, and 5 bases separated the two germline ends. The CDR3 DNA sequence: TGTGCCAGCAGCTTAGCTTGGGCCGGGGAGCTGTTTTTT. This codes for CASSLAWAGELFF.

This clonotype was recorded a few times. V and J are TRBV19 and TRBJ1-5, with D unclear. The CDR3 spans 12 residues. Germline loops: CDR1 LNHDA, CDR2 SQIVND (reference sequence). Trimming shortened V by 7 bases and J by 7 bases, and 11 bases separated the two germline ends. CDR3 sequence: CASTQSEQPQHF. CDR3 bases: TGTGCCAGTACCCAGTCGGAACAGCCCCAGCATTTT.

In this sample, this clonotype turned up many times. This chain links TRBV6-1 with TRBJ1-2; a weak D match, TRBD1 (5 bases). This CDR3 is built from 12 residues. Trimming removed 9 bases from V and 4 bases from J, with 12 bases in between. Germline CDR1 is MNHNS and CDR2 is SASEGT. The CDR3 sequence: CARRAGSYGYTF. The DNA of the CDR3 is TGTGCCAGGCGGGCAGGGAGCTATGGCTACACCTTC.

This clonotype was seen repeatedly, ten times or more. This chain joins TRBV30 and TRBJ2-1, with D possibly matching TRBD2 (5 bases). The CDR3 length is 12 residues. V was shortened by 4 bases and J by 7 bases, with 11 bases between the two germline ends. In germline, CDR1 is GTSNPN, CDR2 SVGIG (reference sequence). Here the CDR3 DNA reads TGTGCCTGGACCGTCGGCGGGAATGAGCAGTTCTTC. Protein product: CAWTVGGNEQFF.

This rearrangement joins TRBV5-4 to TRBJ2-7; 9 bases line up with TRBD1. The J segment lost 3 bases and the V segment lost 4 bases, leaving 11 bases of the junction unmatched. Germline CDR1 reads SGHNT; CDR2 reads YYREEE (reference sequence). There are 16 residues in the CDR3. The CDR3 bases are TGTGCCAGCAGCCTCGGGGGACGGACAGGGGACTACGAGCAGTACTTC. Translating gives CASSLGGRTGDYEQYF.

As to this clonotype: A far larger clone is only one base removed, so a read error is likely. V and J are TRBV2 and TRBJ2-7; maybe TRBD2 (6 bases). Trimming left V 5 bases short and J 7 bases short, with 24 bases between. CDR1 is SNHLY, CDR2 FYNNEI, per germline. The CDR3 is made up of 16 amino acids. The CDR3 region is CASSLERVKSSNEQYF. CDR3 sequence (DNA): TGTGCCAGCAGTCTTGAGCGGGTTAAAAGCTCCAATGAGCAGTACTTC.

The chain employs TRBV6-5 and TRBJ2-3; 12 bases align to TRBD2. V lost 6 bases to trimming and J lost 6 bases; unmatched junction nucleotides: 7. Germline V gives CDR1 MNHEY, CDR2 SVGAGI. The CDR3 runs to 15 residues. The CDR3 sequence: CASRYLAGGPDTQYF. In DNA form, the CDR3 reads TGTGCCAGCAGGTACCTAGCGGGAGGGCCGGATACGCAGTATTTT.

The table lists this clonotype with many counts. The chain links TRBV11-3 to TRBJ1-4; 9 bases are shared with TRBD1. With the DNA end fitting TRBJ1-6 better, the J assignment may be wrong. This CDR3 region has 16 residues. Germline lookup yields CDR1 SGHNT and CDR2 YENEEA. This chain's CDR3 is CASSLGLGQGSSPLHF. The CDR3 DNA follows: TGTGCCAGCAGCTTAGGCCTGGGACAGGGAAGTTCACCCCTCCACTTT.

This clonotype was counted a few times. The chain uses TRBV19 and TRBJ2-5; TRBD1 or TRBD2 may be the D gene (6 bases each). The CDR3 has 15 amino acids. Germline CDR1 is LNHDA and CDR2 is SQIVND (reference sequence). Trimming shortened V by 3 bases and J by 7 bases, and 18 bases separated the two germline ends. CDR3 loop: CASSIGGRGEGTQYF. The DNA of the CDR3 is TGTGCCAGTAGTATTGGGGGAAGGGGGGAAGGGACCCAGTACTTC.

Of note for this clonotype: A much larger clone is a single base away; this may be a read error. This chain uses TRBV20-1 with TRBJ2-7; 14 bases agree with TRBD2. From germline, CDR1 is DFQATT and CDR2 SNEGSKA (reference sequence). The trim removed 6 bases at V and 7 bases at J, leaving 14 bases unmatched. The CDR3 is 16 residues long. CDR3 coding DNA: TGCAGTGCAGAGACTAGCGGGAGGGGCACCTACAATGAGCAGTACTTC. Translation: CSAETSGRGTYNEQYF.

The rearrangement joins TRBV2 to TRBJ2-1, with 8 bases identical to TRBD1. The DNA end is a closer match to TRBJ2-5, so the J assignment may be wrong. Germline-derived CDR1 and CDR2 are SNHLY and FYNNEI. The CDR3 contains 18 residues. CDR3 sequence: CASSELGRGQGGIETQYF. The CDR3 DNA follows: TGTGCCAGCAGTGAATTGGGCAGGGGGCAGGGTGGTATAGAGACCCAGTACTTC.

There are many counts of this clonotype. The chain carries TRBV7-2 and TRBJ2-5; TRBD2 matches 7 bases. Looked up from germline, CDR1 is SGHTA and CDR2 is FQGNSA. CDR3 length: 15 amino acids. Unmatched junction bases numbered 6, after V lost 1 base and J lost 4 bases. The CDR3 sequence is CASSLVAGDGETQYF. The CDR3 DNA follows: TGTGCCAGCAGCTTAGTGGCGGGAGATGGAGAGACCCAGTACTTC.

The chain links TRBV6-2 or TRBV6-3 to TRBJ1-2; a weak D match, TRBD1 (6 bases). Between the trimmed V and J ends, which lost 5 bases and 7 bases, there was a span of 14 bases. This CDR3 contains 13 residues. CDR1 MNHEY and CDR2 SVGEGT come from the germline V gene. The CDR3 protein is CASSEREQGGYTF. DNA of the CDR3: TGTGCCAGCAGTGAACGGGAACAGGGTGGCTACACCTTC.